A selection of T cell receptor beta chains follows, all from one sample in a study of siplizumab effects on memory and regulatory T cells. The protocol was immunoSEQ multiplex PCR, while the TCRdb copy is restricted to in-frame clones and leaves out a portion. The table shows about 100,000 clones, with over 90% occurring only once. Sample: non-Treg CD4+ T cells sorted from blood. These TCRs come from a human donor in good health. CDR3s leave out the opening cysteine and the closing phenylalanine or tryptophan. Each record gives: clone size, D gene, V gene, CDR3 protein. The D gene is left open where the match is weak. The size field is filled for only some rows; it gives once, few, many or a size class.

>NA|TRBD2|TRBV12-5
ASGLFSGSVGEQF
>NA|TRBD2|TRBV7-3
ASSSGLAETREETQY
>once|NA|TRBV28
ASKWGNQPQH
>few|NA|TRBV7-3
ASSPEGTGELF
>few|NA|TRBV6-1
ASSEARGYTEAF
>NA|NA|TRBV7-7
ASSLGPTQETQY
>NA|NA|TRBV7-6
ASSFRDKELF
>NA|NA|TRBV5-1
ASSLAMGAGENIQY
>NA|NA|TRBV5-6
ASSFRVGGANVLT
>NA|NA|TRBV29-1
SVTGGPLAKNIQY
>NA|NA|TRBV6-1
ASRGGRNEKLF
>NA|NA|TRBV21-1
ASSTVGTQY
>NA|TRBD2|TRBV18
ASSPGAGGDEQY
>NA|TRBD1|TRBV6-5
ATHRGESSGNTIY
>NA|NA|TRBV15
ATSNPPNTEAF
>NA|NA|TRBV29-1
SVAGTAPDTQY
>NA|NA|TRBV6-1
ASSDIAGDSGEQY
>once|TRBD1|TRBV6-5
ASRRQGHGYT
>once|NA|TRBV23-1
ASSHGGTDPSYEQY
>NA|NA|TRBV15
ATSRGYGEVGNTIY
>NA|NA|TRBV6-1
ASSESSWAIYSNQPQH
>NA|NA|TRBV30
AWSVNSNQPQH
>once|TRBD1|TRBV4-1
ASSQVRLGQGARDTQY
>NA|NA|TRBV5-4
ATPDWNTDTQY
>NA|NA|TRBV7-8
ASLRLGAVRDTQY
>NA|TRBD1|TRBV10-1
ASSLDRDGNTIY
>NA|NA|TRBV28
ASSLGSLRSGNTIY
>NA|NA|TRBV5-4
ASTLDRYQETQY
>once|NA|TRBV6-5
ASSPPGLTEQY
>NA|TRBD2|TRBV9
ASSGGSGTDTQY